These T cell receptor beta chains were read from a single sample in a study of blood T cells in healthy people across ages. TCRdb re-derived calls from the 5' RACE reads in MiXCR, one entry per CDR3 protein. The table shows approximately 900,000 distinct CDR3 sequences, with roughly 43% occurring only once. The sequencing input was blood. These receptors were obtained from a man aged 25 to 40 in good health. Both conserved end residues are part of each CDR3. A D gene is named only where the DNA matches it firmly. Not all rows give a size; the values are once, few, many and, for expanded clones, a class.

D gene,V gene,J gene,clone size,CDR3 protein,CDR3 DNA
TRBD1,TRBV15,TRBJ2-7,NA,CATSRSDRELHEQYF,TGTGCCACCAGCAGAAGCGACAGGGAGTTACACGAGCAGTACTTC
NA,TRBV5-6,TRBJ2-3,few,CASSRGATQYF,TGTGCCAGCAGCCGGGGGGCTACGCAGTATTTT
NA,TRBV4-2,TRBJ1-1,NA,CASSQVIKGWNTEAFF,TGTGCCAGCAGCCAAGTCATCAAGGGGTGGAACACTGAAGCTTTCTTT
TRBD1,TRBV10-3,TRBJ2-7,NA,CAIRGTGALEQYF,TGTGCCATCAGAGGGACAGGGGCGCTCGAGCAGTACTTC
NA,TRBV3-1,TRBJ1-2,NA,CASSQDRTVHYGYTF,TGTGCCAGCAGCCAAGATAGAACAGTACACTATGGCTACACCTTC
NA,TRBV6-2/TRBV6-3,TRBJ2-1,few,CASRGPGGGRYNEQFF,TGTGCCAGCAGGGGGCCAGGGGGGGGCCGTTACAATGAGCAGTTCTTC
TRBD1,TRBV12-3/TRBV12-4,TRBJ1-2,few,CASSSRGRNYGYTF,TGTGCCAGCAGCTCTAGGGGGCGTAACTATGGCTACACCTTC
TRBD2,TRBV20-1,TRBJ2-3,NA,CSARSPTSGGTLNTDTRYF,TGCAGTGCTAGATCGCCGACTAGCGGGGGGACCCTTAACACAGATACGCGGTATTTT
TRBD1,TRBV20-1,TRBJ1-5,few,CSAFSTGAGQWQPQHF,TGCAGTGCTTTCAGCACAGGGGCCGGACAATGGCAGCCCCAGCATTTT
NA,TRBV3-1,TRBJ2-3,NA,CASSQASSGDTQYF,TGTGCCAGCAGCCAAGCGTCGTCGGGGGATACGCAGTATTTT
NA,TRBV7-2,TRBJ1-6,NA,CASSLGGGPLHF,TGTGCCAGCAGCTTAGGGGGCGGACCCCTCCACTTT
TRBD1,TRBV6-6,TRBJ2-6,NA,CASTRGTGGANVLTF,TGTGCCAGCACCAGAGGGACAGGTGGGGCCAACGTCCTGACTTTC
NA,TRBV12-3/TRBV12-4,TRBJ1-1,NA,CASSFDRWGTEAFF,TGTGCCAGCAGTTTCGACCGGTGGGGCACTGAAGCTTTCTTT
TRBD2,TRBV4-2,TRBJ2-5,NA,CASSQGTSGGQETQYF,TGTGCCAGCAGCCAAGGGACTAGCGGGGGTCAAGAGACCCAGTACTTC
NA,TRBV3-1,TRBJ1-1,NA,CASSQQPGNTEAFF,TGTGCCAGCAGCCAACAGCCTGGGAACACTGAAGCTTTCTTT
NA,TRBV12-3/TRBV12-4,TRBJ1-2,NA,CATSIHPGLDYGYTF,TGTGCCACCTCGATACACCCGGGGCTGGACTATGGCTACACCTTC
NA,TRBV11-1,TRBJ1-5,NA,CASSVASYQPQHF,TGTGCCAGCAGCGTAGCCTCATATCAGCCCCAGCATTTT
TRBD2,TRBV5-1,TRBJ2-1,few,CASSSGTSGGLSEQFF,TGCGCCAGCAGCTCCGGGACTAGCGGGGGGCTTAGTGAGCAGTTCTTC
NA,TRBV12-3/TRBV12-4,TRBJ1-5,many,CASSTYRGRGQPQHF,TGTGCCAGCAGTACGTACCGGGGGCGCGGGCAGCCCCAGCATTTT
TRBD1,TRBV3-1,TRBJ1-1,NA,CASSQDQGGTEAFF,TGTGCCAGCAGCCAAGATCAGGGGGGCACTGAAGCTTTCTTT
TRBD1,TRBV4-1,TRBJ2-7,few,CASSQGDQGADDEQYF,TGCGCCAGCAGCCAAGGAGACCAGGGGGCTGACGACGAGCAGTACTTC
NA,TRBV9,TRBJ1-2,many,CASSPGVSDQPTYGYTF,TGTGCCAGCAGCCCAGGTGTCAGCGATCAGCCAACCTATGGCTACACCTTC
NA,TRBV6-1,TRBJ1-6,NA,CASRKSQGNNSPLHF,TGTGCCAGCAGGAAATCTCAGGGGAATAATTCACCCCTCCACTTT
TRBD1,TRBV6-2/TRBV6-3,TRBJ2-1,NA,CASSYVTGGINNEQFF,TGTGCCAGCAGTTACGTGACAGGGGGTATCAACAATGAGCAGTTCTTC
TRBD1,TRBV4-3,TRBJ1-4,few,CASSQDRGTGNEKLFF,TGCGCCAGCAGCCAAGATCGGGGGACAGGGAATGAAAAACTGTTTTTT
NA,TRBV27,TRBJ2-1,NA,CASSLAPSWTGGLAGAFREQFF,TGTGCCAGCAGTTTAGCTCCTTCCTGGACAGGGGGCCTAGCGGGGGCCTTTAGGGAGCAGTTCTTC
TRBD2,TRBV5-1,TRBJ2-5,NA,CASSTTSGGANKTQYF,TGCGCCAGCAGCACCACTAGCGGGGGGGCCAATAAGACCCAGTACTTC
TRBD1,TRBV28,TRBJ2-7,NA,CASIRAGGTEQYF,TGTGCCAGCATTCGGGCAGGGGGCACCGAGCAGTACTTC